These T cell receptor beta chains were read from a single sample in a study of OX40 agonist ivuxolimab in advanced cancers. Only in-frame clones appear in the TCRdb table, and some are missing; sequencing was by immunoSEQ multiplex PCR. The sample yields 36,000 or so clones, over 75% seen once. The source material was CD4+ or CD8+ T cells sorted from blood, sampled in a trial of the OX40 agonist ivuxolimab. These receptors originate from an adult with an advanced solid tumor such as melanoma, head and neck, liver or kidney cancer. Both conserved end residues are part of each CDR3. A D gene is named only where the DNA matches it firmly. The size of a clone is reported for some rows only, either as once, few or many, or as a class for expanded clones.

J gene	D gene	V gene	clone size	CDR3 protein	CDR3 DNA
TRBJ2-3	TRBD2	TRBV5-6	-	CASSSSLHGGAETDTQYF	TGTGCCAGCAGCTCGTCACTCCACGGGGGGGCCGAGACAGATACGCAGTATTTT
TRBJ1-1	-	TRBV5-4	-	CASSGGLPTEAFF	TGTGCCAGCAGCGGGGGGCTTCCCACTGAAGCTTTCTTT
TRBJ2-1	-	TRBV2	-	CASIATYNEQFF	TGTGCCAGCATTGCAACCTACAATGAGCAGTTCTTC
TRBJ1-1	-	TRBV11-1	few	CASSLERGSTEAFF	TGTGCCAGCAGCTTAGAGAGGGGTTCAACTGAAGCTTTCTTT
TRBJ2-7	-	TRBV11-2	-	CASSLVDGLTSYEQYF	TGTGCCAGCAGCTTAGTCGACGGGTTAACCTCCTACGAGCAGTACTTC
TRBJ2-3	-	TRBV28	-	CASRREHTQYF	TGTGCCAGCAGAAGAGAACATACGCAGTATTTT
TRBJ2-1	-	TRBV25-1	-	CASSEWGDDEQFF	TGTGCCAGCAGTGAATGGGGGGACGATGAGCAGTTCTTC
TRBJ1-1	-	TRBV4-3	once	CASSQDRGRSEAFF	TGCGCCAGCAGCCAAGATCGAGGGAGGAGTGAAGCTTTCTTT
TRBJ1-2	-	TRBV18	few	CASSPPRADYGYTF	TGTGCCAGCTCACCTCCGAGGGCAGACTATGGCTACACCTTC
TRBJ2-2	-	TRBV5-6	-	CASSGRTIWAGELFF	TGTGCCAGCAGCGGGAGGACGATCTGGGCCGGGGAGCTGTTTTTT
TRBJ2-7	TRBD2	TRBV4-2	-	CASSPWGTSGTYEQYF	TGTGCCAGCAGCCCCTGGGGGACTAGCGGTACCTACGAGCAGTACTTC
TRBJ2-7	-	TRBV19	-	CASSLGITYEQYF	TGTGCCAGTAGTCTCGGGATAACCTACGAGCAGTACTTC
TRBJ2-1	-	TRBV9	many	CASSVEPFYEQFF	TGTGCCAGCAGCGTAGAACCCTTCTATGAGCAGTTCTTC
TRBJ2-1	TRBD1	TRBV6-6	-	CASSYRIQGNEQFF	TGTGCCAGCAGTTACCGGATACAGGGGAATGAGCAGTTCTTC
TRBJ1-4	-	TRBV4-3	-	CASSHSDAGSMNEKLFF	TGCGCCAGCAGCCACTCTGACGCGGGGTCCATGAATGAAAAACTGTTTTTT
TRBJ2-7	-	TRBV6-6	once	CASSPGIPYEQYF	TGTGCCAGCAGCCCCGGGATCCCCTACGAGCAGTACTTC
TRBJ2-1	-	TRBV11-2	-	CASSSLANEQFF	TGTGCCAGCAGCTCCCTAGCTAATGAGCAGTTCTTC
TRBJ2-7	TRBD1	TRBV6-1	-	CASSEEGTGGWEQYF	TGTGCCAGCAGTGAAGAAGGTACAGGGGGCTGGGAGCAGTACTTC
TRBJ2-7	TRBD1	TRBV27	-	CASSFARDGQGVSYEQYF	TGTGCCAGCAGTTTTGCCCGAGATGGACAGGGGGTATCCTACGAGCAGTACTTC
TRBJ2-7	-	TRBV2	-	CASRGTLQMSYEQYF	TGTGCCAGCAGGGGTACACTACAGATGTCCTACGAGCAGTACTTC
TRBJ2-7	-	TRBV4-1	-	CASSSGRYYEQYF	TGCGCCAGCAGTTCGGGACGGTACTACGAGCAGTACTTC
TRBJ1-1	-	TRBV11-1	-	CASSLSPPGTEAFF	TGTGCCAGCAGCTTATCCCCTCCTGGCACTGAAGCTTTCTTT
TRBJ2-1	-	TRBV7-8	-	CASSLLSDLYNEQFF	TGTGCCAGCAGCCTTCTATCGGACCTATACAATGAGCAGTTCTTC
TRBJ2-2	TRBD2	TRBV4-2	-	CASSPPRGDRDGELFF	TGTGCCAGCAGCCCCCCTCGGGGGGATCGGGACGGGGAGCTGTTTTTT
TRBJ2-5	-	TRBV6-1	few	CASSETRLETQYF	TGTGCCAGCAGTGAAACGAGGTTGGAGACCCAGTACTTC
TRBJ1-5	TRBD1	TRBV7-8	-	CASSLEVREDRVQPQHF	TGTGCCAGCAGCTTAGAGGTGCGGGAGGACAGGGTTCAGCCCCAGCATTTT
TRBJ2-7	-	TRBV3-1/TRBV3-2	-	CASSQDRTF	TGTGCCAGCAGCCAAGACAGAACCTTC
TRBJ1-4	-	TRBV27	-	CASRRGYGKLFF	TGTGCCAGCAGGCGGGGGTACGGAAAACTGTTTTTT
TRBJ2-2	-	TRBV25-1	-	CASSVNTGELFF	TGTGCCAGCAGTGTGAACACCGGGGAGCTGTTTTTT
TRBJ2-1	TRBD1	TRBV6-5	-	CASSYLGTGPYNEQFF	TGTGCCAGCAGTTACCTTGGGACAGGACCATACAATGAGCAGTTCTTC
TRBJ1-3	-	TRBV7-2	-	CASSLVGTEGTGNTIYF	TGTGCCAGCAGCTTAGTTGGGACGGAGGGGACTGGAAACACCATATATTTT
TRBJ2-7	TRBD1	TRBV6-1	-	CATGQGNHEQYF	TGTGCCACGGGACAGGGCAACCACGAGCAGTACTTC
TRBJ2-3	-	TRBV6-4	-	CASSETGATDTQYF	TGTGCCAGCAGTGAGACTGGGGCCACAGATACGCAGTATTTT
TRBJ1-1	-	TRBV9	-	CASSPYGGDLNTEAFF	TGTGCCAGCAGCCCCTACGGGGGGGATTTGAACACTGAAGCTTTCTTT
TRBJ2-7	TRBD1	TRBV4-2	-	CASSQVRDSSYEQYF	TGTGCCAGCAGCCAAGTAAGGGACAGCTCCTACGAGCAGTACTTC
TRBJ1-1	-	TRBV7-9	-	CASSPSADGGTEAFF	TGTGCCAGCAGCCCCTCGGCCGATGGCGGCACTGAAGCTTTCTTT
TRBJ2-1	TRBD1	TRBV7-9	-	CASRPGTGRDNEQFF	TGTGCCAGCAGACCCGGGACAGGGAGGGACAATGAGCAGTTCTTC
TRBJ2-1	TRBD2	TRBV28	-	CASSLTSGRGYEQFF	TGTGCCAGCAGTTTGACTAGCGGGAGAGGGTATGAGCAGTTCTTC
TRBJ2-1	-	TRBV21-1	few	CASSKNNEQFF	TGTGCCAGCAGCAAGAATAATGAGCAGTTCTTC
TRBJ2-5	-	TRBV6-5	-	CASSYYSRDEQETQYF	TGTGCCAGCAGTTACTATAGCCGGGACGAACAAGAGACCCAGTACTTC